This T cell receptor beta chain was observed in a study of shared clonotypes between healthy human individuals (dated by TCRdb to the early 2020s). The study in broad terms: The cohort included three men and a couple of women between 18 and 49 years of age. To increase sequencing depth and limit assay-specific biases, different laboratories used diverse techniques to prepare libraries and sequence TCR repertoires. The study deeply sequenced blood TCR repertoires of five healthy adults to estimate repertoire size and the extent of clonotype sharing between individuals. Leukapheresis yielded between about 0.9 and 9.5 billion PBMCs per donor. The full study reports these points: Pairwise subsampling indicated that sequencing depth was expected to affect the degree of clonotype sharing among donors. The small number of donors limited the genetic and exposure-history diversity represented. Only blood was sampled, and tissue TCR repertoires likely differ from those in blood.

TCR CDR3 regions were amplified from genomic DNA by multiplex PCR using the deep immunoSEQ assay. Extracted genomic DNA from each cell subset was spread evenly across all wells of several immunoSEQ 96-well plates, with each plate serving as a replicate. Each replicate PCR for unsorted PBMC received about 0.3 ug genomic DNA, equal to 30,000 to 35,000 T cell genomes. Ten immunoSEQ deep assay plates were used to sequence unsorted PBMC genomic DNA. Purified libraries were quantified with a Qubit 3.0 fluorometer, sized on a Bioanalyzer 2100, and re-quantified with the KAPA Library Quantification kit. Every immunoSEQ 96-well plate was sequenced on a dedicated single-read 150-cycle Illumina NextSeq 550 flow cell. The original pipeline was this. Because only junctional sequences without quality scores were contained in the immunoSEQ output, filtering matching that applied to full-length reads could not be performed. Sequences were annotated with PyIR, a Python wrapper for IgBLAST v1.9, and V/J genes and CDR3 were assigned using IMGT germline references. Reads were filtered out if the reads had weak V/J assignments (E-value above 1e-6), no CDR3, stop codons, out-of-frame junctions, or ambiguous translated residues. A V3J clonotype was defined by an identical inferred V gene, J gene, and CDR3 amino acid sequence. Percentage overlap between repertoires was calculated by dividing the number of shared unique clonotypes by the size of the smaller repertoire. RTK rarefaction, the Chao1 estimator, and Recon v2.1 estimates of unobserved clonotypes were used to assess repertoire richness. TCRdb took over this immuneACCESS table, retaining in-frame rearrangements with V and J assigned. Such tables are incomplete; in checked studies, under half of the missing clones stem from an unresolved V gene, and the remainder is unexplained. Clonal size and the V and J genes are those of that table, whereas D and trimming came from the DNA. Recorded for this sample are a few hundred thousand clones; approximately 79% of them occurred a single time. The ten largest make up 12% of the sample.

Healthy HIV-negative adults with no recently reported acute infections or vaccinations were included as donors. All donors were Caucasian adults living in Nashville, Tennessee, USA. For unsorted samples, roughly 90 million PBMCs were counted, and genomic DNA was extracted using the QIAamp DNA Blood Mini kit. Blood was obtained by leukapheresis, after which PBMCs were separated by Ficoll-Histopaque density gradient centrifugation and cryopreserved in liquid nitrogen vapor phase. CDR1 and CDR2, per the germline V gene, are KGHSH and LQKENI. V loses 1 base, J loses 4 bases, and the germline ends lie 6 bases apart. The CDR3 runs 13 amino acids, cysteine and phenylalanine included. Only CDR3 DNA remains: 39 bases, in frame from the first base. Concerning this clone: Its antigen is still unknown. No much larger clone is present one base from it, and per-base qualities are unavailable.

This chain is built from TRBV18 and TRBJ2-3, with the D segment identity uncertain. Sequenced input: PBMCs. The origin of this receptor is a woman between 40 and 50 years old in good health. Some clones in this sample may be carry-over from other donors' samples. The CDR3 region has the sequence CASSPQSADTQYF. The bases are TGTGCCAGCTCACCACAGTCTGCAGATACGCAGTATTTT.